The next 4 T cell receptor beta chains were all read from a single sample in a study of blood T cell repertoires in COVID-19. Method: immunoSEQ multiplex PCR; TCRdb's copy keeps in-frame clones and lacks some. The sample has approximately 260,000 clones, roughly 89% seen once. The specimen was peripheral blood. The origin of the receptors is a middle-aged woman who had recovered from COVID-19.

The chain has TRBV6-1 and TRBJ2-1, with a weak D call TRBD2 (5 bases). Trimming cost V 5 bases and J 6 bases, with 11 bases left between them. Germline V gene lookup returns CDR1 MNHNS and CDR2 SASEGT. This CDR3 region has 13 residues. Here the CDR3 reads CASSLTISNEQFF. The CDR3 nucleotides are TGTGCCAGCAGTTTGACTATCTCCAATGAGCAGTTCTTC.

V gene TRBV27 combines with J gene TRBJ1-1; the match to TRBD1 covers 7 bases. The CDR3 has 15 residues. Trimming took 5 bases from V and 4 from J; bases not matched to a gene: 10. Germline CDR1 and CDR2: MNHEY and SMNVEV (reference sequence). DNA of the CDR3: TGTGCCAGCAGTACTAATACCAGGGGGAGCACTGAAGCTTTCTTT. Its translation: CASSTNTRGSTEAFF.

The chain employs TRBV11-1 and TRBJ2-4; D remains ambiguous. The CDR3 spans 13 residues. CDR1 SGHAT and CDR2 FQDESV come from the germline V gene (reference sequence). V was cut by 1 base and J by 6 bases, with 7 bases left in between. CDR3 region: CASSLDGLNIQYF. CDR3 in DNA: TGTGCCAGCAGCTTAGACGGGTTAAACATTCAGTACTTC.

This clone was recorded at least ten times. As DNA, the CDR3 is TGTGCCAGCAGTTTAGGACAGGGAAATGAAAAACTGTTTTTT. It is translated as CASSLGQGNEKLFF. J is TRBJ1-4 and V is TRBV28; 8 bases are a match to TRBD1. The length of the CDR3 is 14 residues. Germline V gives CDR1 MDHEN, CDR2 SYDVKM. Losses at the gene ends were 2 bases for V and 5 bases for J; bases not matched to a gene: 1.